What follows are 13 T cell receptor beta chains derived from one specimen sequenced in a study of T-cell reconstitution after alpha-beta-depleted transplantation in children. Preparation of the TCRbeta library involved a method that used unique molecular identifiers. MiXCR was run by TCRdb on the PCR reads, yielding one entry per CDR3 protein. The table shows about 440,000 distinct CDR3 sequences, with 43% occurring only once. The sequenced sample was PBMCs, obtained before TCRalphabeta/CD19-depleted stem cell transplant. The receptors originated from a girl aged 2-15 years with aplastic anemia, due to receive a stem cell transplant.

The sample holds a few counts of this clonotype. The rearrangement uses TRBV30 and TRBJ2-7; D call uncertain. V was pared by 2 bases and J by 3 bases, with 8 bases between. CDR3 size: 12 residues. Germline V gene lookup returns CDR1 GTSNPN and CDR2 SVGIG (reference sequence). Written as DNA, the CDR3 is TGTGCCTGGAGTCACTGGGGCTACGAGCAGTACTTC. Translated, it gives CAWSHWGYEQYF.

The genes are TRBV3-1 and TRBJ2-1, with 10 bases that match TRBD2. Germline V lookup: CDR1 LGHDT, CDR2 YNNKEL (reference sequence). This CDR3 has 16 amino acids. V gave up 4 bases and J gave up 5 bases; unmatched junction bases: 8. The CDR3 nucleotides are TGTGCCAGCAGCCGAACGGGACTAGCGAGAGACAATGAGCAGTTCTTC. Protein sequence: CASSRTGLARDNEQFF.

This clonotype was recorded at least ten times. The chain joins TRBV5-4 to TRBJ2-7, with 9 bases lining up with TRBD1. Germline CDR1 reads SGHNT; CDR2 reads YYREEE (reference sequence). Trimming took 4 bases from V and 3 from J; bases not matched to a gene: 2. CDR3 length equals 13 residues. The CDR3, as DNA: TGTGCCAGCAGCCCGGACAGGGGCTACGAGCAGTACTTC. Translation: CASSPDRGYEQYF.

This clonotype was found once. The chain links TRBV20-1 to TRBJ2-5; D uncertain. Germline V gene data show CDR1 as DFQATT and CDR2 as SNEGSKA (reference sequence). This CDR3 is built from 11 residues. The CDR3 spells CAAPVQETQYF. CDR3 bases: TGCGCGGCACCCGTTCAAGAGACCCAGTACTTC.

A few counts support this clonotype. The chain joins TRBV27 to TRBJ2-7, with D maybe TRBD1 (6 bases). The CDR3 is made up of 12 amino acids. V was cut by 6 bases and J by 5 bases, with 11 bases left in between. The germline CDR1 and CDR2 sequences are MNHEY and SMNVEV (reference sequence). The CDR3 region is CASSQGTNEQYF. CDR3 nucleotide sequence: TGTGCCAGCAGCCAGGGGACGAACGAGCAGTACTTC.

The chain carries TRBV2 and TRBJ2-7, with 14 bases lining up with TRBD2. Germline CDR1 reads SNHLY; CDR2 reads FYNNEI. The CDR3 extends over 14 amino acids. Losses at the gene ends were 1 base for V and 12 bases for J; bases not matched to a gene: 5. The CDR3 bases are TGTGCCAGCAGTGAAGACCGGGGACTAGCGGGAGTGTACTTC. It specifies CASSEDRGLAGVYF.

This CDR3 is CASSFAGTEETQYF. The CDR3 DNA sequence: TGTGCCAGCAGTTTTGCCGGGACAGAAGAGACCCAGTACTTC. V is TRBV12-3 or TRBV12-4 and J is TRBJ2-5, with 7 bases aligning to TRBD1. The junction had 4 bases not matched to a gene; V was cut back by 3 bases and J by 3 bases. This CDR3 has 14 amino acids.

This clonotype has more than one count but fewer than ten. V usage is TRBV28 and J usage is TRBJ1-1; D possibly corresponds to TRBD1 (5 bases). The CDR3 runs to 13 residues. V was pared by 6 bases and J by 11 bases, with 19 bases between. Germline V CDR1 and CDR2: MDHEN, SYDVKM. The CDR3 spells CASSLRTGWDAFF. Written as DNA, the CDR3 is TGTGCCAGCAGCCTTCGGACGGGGTGGGACGCTTTCTTT.

In this sample, this clonotype turned up a few times. The chain combines TRBV27 with TRBJ2-2; 9 bases line up with TRBD1. The CDR3 has 17 amino acids. V lost 2 bases to trimming and J lost 4 bases; unmatched junction nucleotides: 8. CDR1 MNHEY and CDR2 SMNVEV come from the germline V gene (reference sequence). CDR3 coding DNA: TGTGCCAGCAGTTTACCCCGGACAGGGGTTCCCACCGGGGAGCTGTTTTTT. Its protein product is CASSLPRTGVPTGELFF.

This clonotype was counted many times. The chain couples TRBV12-3 or TRBV12-4 to TRBJ1-2; tentatively, D is TRBD1 (6 bases). Trimming left V 4 bases short and J 8 bases short, with 17 bases between. This CDR3 is 14 amino acids long. The CDR3 is CASSYGGGAEGYTF. CDR3 sequence (DNA): TGTGCCAGCAGTTATGGGGGGGGCGCGGAGGGCTACACCTTC.

The V gene is TRBV5-1, the J gene TRBJ2-7; perhaps TRBD2 as D (6 bases). Germline V gene lookup returns CDR1 SGHRS and CDR2 YFSETQ. Trimming pared 7 bases from V and 6 bases from J, leaving 20 bases between. The CDR3 has 14 amino acids. For the CDR3, the DNA is TGCGCCAGCTCCCGTCTTTCGGGGGAGTCCGAGCAGTACTTC. It encodes CASSRLSGESEQYF.

This clonotype appeared many times. The chain employs TRBV7-2 and TRBJ2-5; D gene uncertain. Germline V lookup: CDR1 SGHTA, CDR2 FQGNSA. The CDR3 runs to 13 residues. V was shortened by 6 bases and J by 3 bases, with 11 bases between the two germline ends. The CDR3 DNA reads TGTGCCAGCAGTTTTAGGGCGGAAGAGACCCAGTACTTC. Amino acid sequence: CASSFRAEETQYF. Filled out from reference TRBV7-2 and TRBJ2-5, the complete variable domain reads GAGVSQSPSNKVTEKGKDVELRCDPISGHTALYWYRQSLGQGLEFLIYFQGNSAPDKSGLPSDRFSAERTGGSVSTLTIQRTQQEDSAVYLCASSFRAEETQYFGPGTRLLVL.

The chain joins TRBV7-2 to TRBJ2-4; D may match TRBD1 or TRBD2 (5 bases each). The V end lost 2 bases, the J end lost 2 bases, and 13 bases lay between the germline ends. Germline V CDR1 and CDR2: SGHTA, FQGNSA. The CDR3 runs to 16 residues. This CDR3 is CASSLRPGPPKNIQYF. The CDR3 region has the DNA TGTGCCAGCAGCTTACGACCGGGACCCCCCAAAAACATTCAGTACTTC.